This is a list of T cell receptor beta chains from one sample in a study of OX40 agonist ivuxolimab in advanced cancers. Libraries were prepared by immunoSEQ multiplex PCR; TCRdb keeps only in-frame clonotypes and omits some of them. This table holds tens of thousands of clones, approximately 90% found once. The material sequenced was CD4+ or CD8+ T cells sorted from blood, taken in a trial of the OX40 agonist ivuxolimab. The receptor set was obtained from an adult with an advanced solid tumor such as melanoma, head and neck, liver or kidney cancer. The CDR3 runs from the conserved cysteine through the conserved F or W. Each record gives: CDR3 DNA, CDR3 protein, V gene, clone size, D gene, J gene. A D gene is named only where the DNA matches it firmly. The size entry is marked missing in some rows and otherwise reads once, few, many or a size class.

TGTGCCAGCAGCTTCGGGGGTCCCGGGGAGCTGTTTTTT,CASSFGGPGELFF,TRBV11-2,few,NA,TRBJ2-2
TGTGCCAGTAGTACTAGCGGGAGCTCCTACGAGCAGTACTTC,CASSTSGSSYEQYF,TRBV19,NA,TRBD2,TRBJ2-7
TGTGCCAGTAGTAAGGACAGACCCAATCAGCCCCAGCATTTT,CASSKDRPNQPQHF,TRBV19,NA,NA,TRBJ1-5
TGTGCCATCAGTGAAACCGGGACAGGGGTCACAGATACGCAGTATTTT,CAISETGTGVTDTQYF,TRBV10-3,NA,TRBD1,TRBJ2-3
TGTGCCAGCAGCTGGGGGTTGAACACTGAAGCTTTCTTT,CASSWGLNTEAFF,TRBV7-3,NA,NA,TRBJ1-1
TGCGCCAGCAGCCCTCAGCCCCAGTTCTACGAGCAGTACTTC,CASSPQPQFYEQYF,TRBV4-1,NA,NA,TRBJ2-7
TGTGCCAGCAGCCAAGGACAAGCGCCTAGCGGGAGTCGAAATGAGCAGTTCTTC,CASSQGQAPSGSRNEQFF,TRBV16,NA,TRBD2,TRBJ2-1
TGTGCCAGCAGCAGACTAGCGGGAGTAGGGGACATAGCCAAAAACATTCAGTACTTC,CASSRLAGVGDIAKNIQYF,TRBV28,NA,TRBD2,TRBJ2-4
TGTGCCAGCAGCTTGCAGAACACTGAAGCTTTCTTT,CASSLQNTEAFF,TRBV7-2,NA,NA,TRBJ1-1
TGTGCCAGCAGTCTAGTTTACGGTTTGGGGTCGGACAATGAGCAGTTCTTC,CASSLVYGLGSDNEQFF,TRBV4-2,NA,NA,TRBJ2-1
TGTGCCGGGTACCCGGGCGGGAACTATGGCTACACCTTC,CAGYPGGNYGYTF,TRBV7-2,NA,NA,TRBJ1-2
TGTGCCAGCAGCCAAGGCGAGGGCCTAACCTACGAGCAGTACTTC,CASSQGEGLTYEQYF,TRBV4-2,NA,NA,TRBJ2-7
TGTGCCATCAGTGAGTCGACAGGGCCAAGCACCGGGGAGCTGTTTTTT,CAISESTGPSTGELFF,TRBV10-3,once,TRBD1,TRBJ2-2
TGTGCCAGCAGTGGAACTACGGTATCTACGGGCGATGAGCAGTTCTTC,CASSGTTVSTGDEQFF,TRBV6-6,NA,NA,TRBJ2-1
TGTGCCAGCAGCTCGGACAGGAACACCGGGGAGCTGTTTTTT,CASSSDRNTGELFF,TRBV7-6,NA,NA,TRBJ2-2
TGCGCCAGCAGCAAGGACAGTTCTGGGGCCAACGTCCTGACTTTC,CASSKDSSGANVLTF,TRBV4-3,once,NA,TRBJ2-6
TGTGCCAGCAGCTTAGGAACGCCCAACGAGCAGTACTTC,CASSLGTPNEQYF,TRBV11-3,NA,NA,TRBJ2-7
TGTGCCAGCAGTTTGGAGGGAGCCAATGAGCAGTTCTTC,CASSLEGANEQFF,TRBV27,NA,NA,TRBJ2-1
TGTGCCAGCAGATTATCGGGACAGGGGGGCAATGAGCAGTTCTTC,CASRLSGQGGNEQFF,TRBV27,NA,TRBD1,TRBJ2-1
TGTGCCAGCAGCTCATACAGGGAAAACTACGAGCAGTACTTC,CASSSYRENYEQYF,TRBV7-8,NA,NA,TRBJ2-7
TGTGCCAGCAGCCGGATGTCAGGCTACAATGAGCAGTTCTTC,CASSRMSGYNEQFF,TRBV5-6,NA,NA,TRBJ2-1
TGCGCCAGCAGCCAAGACACCGGGAGCTTTGAGACCCAGTACTTC,CASSQDTGSFETQYF,TRBV4-1,NA,NA,TRBJ2-5
TGCAGCGTTGTAACGCCGAGCTCCTACAATGAGCAGTTCTTC,CSVVTPSSYNEQFF,TRBV29-1,NA,NA,TRBJ2-1
TGTGCCAGCAGCTTATCGACAGGGGGCATGAACACTGAAGCTTTCTTT,CASSLSTGGMNTEAFF,TRBV5-6,NA,TRBD1,TRBJ1-1
TGCGCCAGCAGCCAAGGGGGGCTTCTTGAAGCTTTCTTT,CASSQGGLLEAFF,TRBV4-1,NA,NA,TRBJ1-1
TGCGCCACTCCATTAGGACTAGCGGGAAATGAGCAGTTCTTC,CATPLGLAGNEQFF,TRBV10-1,NA,TRBD2,TRBJ2-1
TGTGCCAGCAGCTCGGACAGGGGGTATAATGAGCAGTTCTTC,CASSSDRGYNEQFF,TRBV7-2,NA,TRBD1,TRBJ2-1
TGTGCCAGCAGCTTGGGGGTCTTCAACAGAGAGCAGTTCTTC,CASSLGVFNREQFF,TRBV5-5,NA,NA,TRBJ2-1
TGTGCCAGCAGCTACGGACAGGGAAACATTCAGTACTTC,CASSYGQGNIQYF,TRBV4-2,medium-sized,TRBD1,TRBJ2-4
TGTGCCTGCGGAGGAAATCAGCCCCAGCATTTT,CACGGNQPQHF,TRBV6-5,NA,NA,TRBJ1-5
TGTGCCAGCAGCTTTAGCGGGTCTAGCACAGATACGCAGTATTTT,CASSFSGSSTDTQYF,TRBV7-3,NA,TRBD2,TRBJ2-3
TGTGCCAGCGGGTTAACGGGAGCGGGCTACAATGAGCAGTTCTTC,CASGLTGAGYNEQFF,TRBV9,NA,NA,TRBJ2-1
TGCGCCAGCAGCCAAGAGGATAGAGTAGCCAAAAACATTCAGTACTTC,CASSQEDRVAKNIQYF,TRBV4-3,NA,NA,TRBJ2-4
TGCGCCAGCAGCCAAGACAGGTTAACCACAGATACGCAGTATTTT,CASSQDRLTTDTQYF,TRBV4-3,NA,NA,TRBJ2-3
TGTGCCAGCAGCCTAGGACAGGTCTACGAGCAGTACTTC,CASSLGQVYEQYF,TRBV11-1,NA,TRBD1,TRBJ2-7
TGTGCCAGCAGCGGTCGGACAGGTGCCTCACCCCTCCACTTT,CASSGRTGASPLHF,TRBV11-2,NA,TRBD1,TRBJ1-6
TGTGCCAGCAGCCAAGATGGGGGGGATACAGGGGGAAGCAATCAGCCCCAGCATTTT,CASSQDGGDTGGSNQPQHF,TRBV4-2,NA,TRBD1,TRBJ1-5
TGTGCCAGCAGTTTAGGACAGAATGAAAAACTGTTTTTT,CASSLGQNEKLFF,TRBV27,NA,NA,TRBJ1-4
TGTGCCAGCAGCTCCCTAGGAGATACGCAGTATTTT,CASSSLGDTQYF,TRBV7-9,NA,NA,TRBJ2-3
TGTGCCAGCAGCCCCTGGACGTTCAACACTGAAGCTTTCTTT,CASSPWTFNTEAFF,TRBV6-5,NA,NA,TRBJ1-1
TGTGCCAGCAGTCAATCTCCAGGGTACGGGAATGGCTACACCTTC,CASSQSPGYGNGYTF,TRBV27,once,NA,TRBJ1-2
TGTGCCAGCCGCTACCCGGGGAGCAGTAACGAGCAGTACTTC,CASRYPGSSNEQYF,TRBV11-3,NA,NA,TRBJ2-7